This entry lists 19 T cell receptor beta chains sequenced from one sample in a study of blood T cell repertoires in COVID-19. Assay: immunoSEQ multiplex PCR; the TCRdb copy retains only in-frame clones and omits some. The sample includes about 50,000 clones, roughly 84% seen only once; the top ten take around a sixth. Sequencing was done on a sample of peripheral blood. These receptor sequences come from a human donor with active COVID-19. The donor label of this sample is uncertain.

The gene calls are TRBV19 and TRBJ2-3, with 8 bases identical to TRBD2. The CDR3 consists of 15 residues. The ends lost 6 bases at V and 5 bases at J; junction bases unmatched: 10. Germline CDR1 LNHDA, CDR2 SQIVND (reference sequence). CDR3 residues: CASSPGGAPEDTQYF. The CDR3 nucleotides are TGTGCCAGTAGCCCCGGGGGGGCCCCCGAAGATACGCAGTATTTT.

The count of this clone is one. This chain connects TRBV11-2 to TRBJ2-3; TRBD1 agrees at 8 bases. Germline V gene data show CDR1 as SGHAT and CDR2 as FQNNGV. The CDR3 contains 15 residues. V shed 5 bases and J 3 bases; nucleotides not matched to a gene: 7. Here the CDR3 DNA reads TGTGCCAGCAGCCCAGGGGACAGGATGACAGATACGCAGTATTTT. Protein sequence: CASSPGDRMTDTQYF.

The CDR3: CASSEYRDTAGNTIYF. The CDR3, as DNA: TGTGCCAGCAGTGAATACCGGGACACAGCTGGAAACACCATATATTTT. The V gene is TRBV6-1, the J gene TRBJ1-3; the D gene is possibly TRBD1 (6 bases). The CDR3 covers 16 residues. Germline V gene lookup returns CDR1 MNHNS and CDR2 SASEGT. V was shortened by 2 bases and J by 2 bases, with 13 bases between the two germline ends.

The V and J genes are TRBV5-8 and TRBJ2-5; 8 nucleotides agree with TRBD1. Germline V gene data show CDR1 as SGHTS and CDR2 as YDEGEE. J gave up 7 bases and V 3 bases, and 14 bases lay outside the gene matches. This CDR3 has 16 residues. The CDR3 loop reads CASSSPDRAAARTQYF. CDR3 nucleotides: TGTGCCAGCAGCTCTCCGGACAGGGCCGCGGCTAGGACCCAGTACTTC.

This clone was seen only a few times. The chain carries TRBV21-1 and TRBJ1-3; whether TRBD1, the table's D call, matches the DNA was not checked. TRBV21-1 counts as a pseudogene. The CDR3 is made up of 17 amino acids. The CDR3 region has the DNA TGTGCCAGCAGCACAGGCCCTGGCAGGGGCTCTGGAAACACCATATATTTT. Amino acids: CASSTGPGRGSGNTIYF.

The chain joins TRBV28 to TRBJ2-5; perhaps TRBD1 as D (5 bases). V dropped 8 bases and J dropped 3 bases, with 13 bases sitting between them. CDR1 is MDHEN, CDR2 SYDVKM, per germline. CDR3 size: 13 residues. CDR3: CASSIQVKETQYF. The CDR3 DNA reads as TGTGCCAGCTCAATACAGGTTAAAGAGACCCAGTACTTC.

CDR3 sequence (DNA): TGCGCCAGCAGCTACCCGGAGGCGACAGATACGCAGTATTTT. It codes for CASSYPEATDTQYF. The chain couples TRBV5-1 to TRBJ2-3; D perhaps matches TRBD2 (5 bases). Trimming took off 3 bases at V and 3 bases at J, with 11 bases between the two ends. The CDR3 length is 14 residues. The germline V gene encodes CDR1 SGHRS and CDR2 YFSETQ.

This clone was detected once. The V and J genes are TRBV15 and TRBJ1-2; 9 positions match TRBD1. This CDR3 contains 19 residues. Trimming at V came to 4 bases and at J to 4 bases, leaving 19 bases not matched to a gene. Looked up from germline, CDR1 is LNHNV and CDR2 is YYDKDF (reference sequence). The CDR3 sequence: CATSTTFMDRDRESYGYTF. CDR3 nucleotide sequence: TGTGCCACCAGCACTACTTTCATGGATAGGGACAGGGAGTCCTATGGCTACACCTTC. The full variable domain, in which reference TRBV15 and TRBJ1-2 provide the parts outside the CDR3, is DAMVIQNPRYQVTQFGKPVTLSCSQTLNHNVMYWYQQKSSQAPKLLFHYYDKDFNNEADTPDNFQSRRPNTSFCFLDIRSPGLGDTAMYLCATSTTFMDRDRESYGYTFGSGTRLTVV.

The rearrangement uses TRBV24-1 and TRBJ2-4, with 7 bases fitting TRBD1. CDR3 length: 19 residues. CDR1 KGHDR and CDR2 SFDVKD come from the germline V gene. The trim removed 0 bases at V and 1 base at J, leaving 11 bases unmatched. In nucleotides, the CDR3 is TGTGCCACCAGTGATTTGTTTCTGCCCAGGGGGATGGCCAAAAACATTCAGTACTTC. Translating gives CATSDLFLPRGMAKNIQYF.

This clone was observed a handful of times. V is TRBV19 and J is TRBJ2-7; the match to TRBD1 covers 9 bases. CDR1 and CDR2 (germline): LNHDA, SQIVND (reference sequence). The junction had 7 bases not matched to a gene; V was cut back by 4 bases and J by 3 bases. The CDR3 covers 15 residues. Here the CDR3 reads CASSTTGGFSYEQYF. CDR3 bases: TGTGCCAGTAGTACCACAGGGGGCTTTAGCTACGAGCAGTACTTC.

This clone was picked up one time. V gene TRBV28 combines with J gene TRBJ2-7; TRBD2 matches at 8 bases. CDR1 and CDR2 (germline): MDHEN, SYDVKM. This CDR3 contains 14 residues. Trimming cost V 5 bases and J 5 bases; bases outside gene matches: 8. The CDR3 here is CASSPGVSGNEQYF. CDR3 nucleotides: TGTGCCAGCAGTCCAGGGGTTAGCGGGAACGAGCAGTACTTC. The complete variable domain, with remaining parts taken from reference TRBV28 and TRBJ2-7, reads DVKVTQSSRYLVKRTGEKVFLECVQDMDHENMFWYRQDPGLGLRLIYFSYDVKMKEKGDIPEGYSVSREKKERFSLILESASTNQTSMYLCASSPGVSGNEQYFGPGTRLTVT.

The V and J genes are TRBV18 and TRBJ2-7; TRBD2 matches 9 bases. Per the germline V gene, CDR1 is KGHSH and CDR2 is LQKENI. Trimming removed 5 bases from V and 1 base from J; junction bases left unmatched: 6. The CDR3 consists of 15 residues. CDR3 protein: CASSIKAGGSYEQYF. CDR3 nucleotide sequence: TGTGCCAGCTCAATTAAAGCGGGGGGTTCCTACGAGCAGTACTTC.

This clone appeared once. This chain connects TRBV7-8 to TRBJ1-5; tentatively, D is TRBD1 (5 bases). V was pared by 0 bases and J by 0 bases, with 12 bases between. The germline gives CDR1 SGHVS, CDR2 FQNEAQ. The CDR3 has 17 residues. The CDR3 bases are TGTGCCAGCAGCTTAGCCAGTTGGGGGGATAGCAATCAGCCCCAGCATTTT. Translated, it gives CASSLASWGDSNQPQHF.

The V and J genes are TRBV7-2 and TRBJ2-7; D possibly corresponds to TRBD1 (6 bases). Trimming took off 3 bases at V and 3 bases at J, with 9 bases between the two ends. Germline-derived CDR1 and CDR2 are SGHTA and FQGNSA. This CDR3 region has 13 residues. CDR3 in DNA: TGTGCCAGCAGCTTTTCAGGGGTCTACGAGCAGTACTTC. Translating it yields CASSFSGVYEQYF.

The rearrangement uses TRBV9 and TRBJ1-4; no clear D. Between the trimmed V and J ends, which lost 2 bases and 7 bases, there was a span of 12 bases. This CDR3 is 14 amino acids long. Germline V gene sequence: CDR1 SGDLS, CDR2 YYNGEE. The CDR3 region has the DNA TGTGCCAGCAGCGTTCAGCCAAGGAGTGAAAAACTGTTTTTT. It specifies CASSVQPRSEKLFF.

This clone was observed a single time. This chain uses TRBV5-8 with TRBJ2-2; 7 bases match TRBD1. J was trimmed by 6 bases and V by 0 bases; bases with no gene match: 8. CDR3 size: 16 residues. Germline loops: CDR1 SGHTS, CDR2 YDEGEE. CDR3 nucleotide sequence: TGTGCCAGCAGCTTGGTGAGGGGGCGTTGGGCCGGGGAGCTGTTTTTT. Protein product: CASSLVRGRWAGELFF.

The genes are TRBV7-2 and TRBJ2-3; 9 bases map to TRBD2. J lost 3 bases, V lost 11 bases, and 9 bases had no gene match. The CDR3 loop spans 14 amino acids. Per germline, CDR1 SGHTA and CDR2 FQGNSA. CDR3 protein: CASRAGGPTDTQYF. CDR3 bases: TGTGCCTCCCGGGCGGGGGGGCCGACAGATACGCAGTATTTT.

This chain uses TRBV5-4 with TRBJ2-2, with D uncertain. This CDR3 has 14 amino acids. The V end lost 0 bases, the J end lost 1 base, and 4 bases lay between the germline ends. Germline V gene sequence: CDR1 SGHNT, CDR2 YYREEE (reference sequence). The CDR3 loop is CASSLGQNTGELFF. The CDR3 DNA reads as TGTGCCAGCAGCTTGGGGCAGAACACCGGGGAGCTGTTTTTT.

V and J are TRBV27 and TRBJ2-4; 11 nucleotides agree with TRBD2. This CDR3 is built from 14 residues. Looked up from germline, CDR1 is MNHEY and CDR2 is SMNVEV (reference sequence). V was clipped by 8 bases and J by 8 bases; unmatched bases: 8. Here the CDR3 reads CASGSGGAGDIQYF. The CDR3 coding sequence is TGTGCCAGCGGTAGCGGGGGGGCCGGGGACATTCAGTACTTC.